Presented here are 11 T cell receptor beta chains from one specimen sequenced in a study of shared clonotypes between healthy human individuals. The protocol was immunoSEQ multiplex PCR, while the TCRdb copy is restricted to in-frame clones and leaves out a portion. Among roughly 2.1 million clones listed, under 95% were seen once. Terminally differentiated effector memory CD45RA+ cells were excluded by CCR7 positive selection of CD45RO-negative cells. The sample taken for sequencing was naive CD8+ T cells from PBMCs. The receptors derive from a man between 18 and 35 years old in good health. Some clones in this sample may be carry-over from other donors' samples.

This chain joins TRBV28 and TRBJ1-5, with a weak D call TRBD1 (6 bases). The CDR3 consists of 15 residues. Germline V lookup: CDR1 MDHEN, CDR2 SYDVKM. Trimming removed 6 bases from V and 3 bases from J, with 15 bases in between. CDR3 residues: CASRSRDIVNQPQHF. CDR3 sequence (DNA): TGTGCCAGCAGAAGCCGGGACATAGTCAATCAGCCCCAGCATTTT.

J is TRBJ1-4 and V is TRBV9; D might be TRBD1 (6 bases). CDR3 length: 14 residues. Trimming left V 3 bases short and J 5 bases short, with 11 bases between. Germline lookup yields CDR1 SGDLS and CDR2 YYNGEE. CDR3 amino acids: CASSAFGGNEKLFF. For the CDR3, the DNA is TGTGCCAGCAGCGCGTTTGGGGGCAATGAAAAACTGTTTTTT.

This clone appeared a few times. V is TRBV7-9 and J is TRBJ1-2; D unclear. CDR1 is SEHNR, CDR2 FQNEAQ, per germline (reference sequence). The CDR3 runs to 13 residues. Trimming left V 2 bases short and J 6 bases short, with 10 bases between. CDR3 DNA sequence: TGTGCCAGCAGCTTAAGAGGGAATGATGGCTACACCTTC. It yields the protein CASSLRGNDGYTF.

With respect to this clone: Other nucleotide sequences from this sample produce the same CDR3. V is TRBV7-9 and J is TRBJ1-1; D is uncertain. CDR3 size: 16 residues. The V gene's germline CDR1 is SEHNR and CDR2 FQNEAQ (reference sequence). V dropped 1 base and J dropped 0 bases, with 12 bases sitting between them. The CDR3, as DNA: TGTGCCAGCAGCTTAGAGGCCGGATTCATGAACACTGAAGCTTTCTTT. Protein product: CASSLEAGFMNTEAFF.

The V call is TRBV7-2, the J call TRBJ2-1; D is undetermined. The CDR3 is 16 residues long. The V gene's germline CDR1 is SGHTA and CDR2 FQGNSA. V dropped 0 bases and J dropped 1 base, with 10 bases sitting between them. The CDR3 sequence is CASSLAVVSSYNEQFF. In nucleotides, the CDR3 is TGTGCCAGCAGCTTAGCGGTGGTTTCATCCTACAATGAGCAGTTCTTC.

The chain links TRBV28 to TRBJ2-7, with D perhaps TRBD2 (5 bases). V dropped 4 bases and J dropped 2 bases, with 9 bases sitting between them. Per the germline V gene, CDR1 is MDHEN and CDR2 is SYDVKM. The CDR3 has 13 amino acids. The CDR3 sequence: CASSYMRAYEQYF. For the CDR3, the DNA is TGTGCCAGCAGTTATATGAGGGCCTACGAGCAGTACTTC.

This clone was seen just once. This same CDR3 is encoded by further DNA sequences in the sample. This chain connects TRBV4-2 to TRBJ2-7; 7 bases fit TRBD2. V shed 0 bases, J shed 1 base, and the junction held 3 bases outside the gene matches. The CDR3 totals 15 residues. CDR1 is LGHNA and CDR2 is YNFKEQ in the germline V gene. CDR3 DNA sequence: TGTGCCAGCAGCCAAGAGGGCGGGGGATCCTACGAGCAGTACTTC. Translation: CASSQEGGGSYEQYF.

The V and J genes are TRBV7-8 and TRBJ1-5; D remains unclear. CDR3 length: 16 residues. V dropped 1 base and J dropped 4 bases, with 14 bases sitting between them. The V gene's germline CDR1 is SGHVS and CDR2 FQNEAQ. The CDR3 here is CASSLGFRQRNQPQHF. The DNA for the CDR3 is TGTGCCAGCAGCTTAGGGTTTCGACAACGTAATCAGCCCCAGCATTTT.

This rearrangement joins TRBV5-5 to TRBJ1-5, with D perhaps TRBD1 (5 bases). Germline CDR1 SGHKS, CDR2 YYEKEE (reference sequence). The CDR3 is 17 amino acids. Trimming left V 0 bases short and J 1 base short, with 14 bases between. This CDR3 reads CASSLGSGRGSNQPQHF. CDR3 nucleotides: TGTGCCAGCAGCTTGGGATCAGGGAGGGGAAGCAATCAGCCCCAGCATTTT.

The chain uses TRBV30 and TRBJ1-2; D is unresolved. The CDR3 is 12 residues long. Germline lookup yields CDR1 GTSNPN and CDR2 SVGIG (reference sequence). Trimming cost V 0 bases and J 4 bases, with 6 bases left between them. The CDR3 sequence is CAWSVSSYGYTF. CDR3 bases: TGTGCCTGGAGTGTATCATCCTATGGCTACACCTTC.

The genes are TRBV7-6 and TRBJ2-5, with TRBD2 identical over 8 bases. This CDR3 contains 16 residues. From germline, CDR1 is SGHVS and CDR2 FNYEAQ. Trimming at V came to 5 bases and at J to 4 bases, leaving 12 bases not matched to a gene. CDR3 sequence: CASSPAVGGARETQYF. DNA of the CDR3: TGTGCCAGCAGCCCCGCGGTCGGGGGGGCACGAGAGACCCAGTACTTC. Drawing the rest from reference TRBV7-6 and TRBJ2-5, the complete variable domain is GAGVSQSPRYKVTKRGQDVALRCDPISGHVSLYWYRQALGQGPEFLTYFNYEAQQDKSGLPNDRFSAERPEGSISTLTIQRTEQRDSAMYRCASSPAVGGARETQYFGPGTRLLVL.